The next 20 T cell receptor beta chains were all read from a single sample in a study of beta chain features in type 1 diabetes listed by TCRdb under 2018. Library preparation used the immunoSEQ multiplex PCR assay. The entire isolated RNA was reverse transcribed using the High Capacity cDNA Reverse Transcription Kit, and thus expressed TCRB transcripts were sequenced. TCRdb stores this immuneACCESS table with in-frame sequences only. Part of the clones is absent; in the studies checked, under half of the shortfall reflects unresolved V genes, and no reason is known for the rest. The sample yields under 500,000 clones; about 29% were counted once. The ten largest make up around 0.065% of the sample. The specimen was naive CD4+ T cells from blood. The cell subset or site label of this sample denotes: true naive CD4+ T cells. Every receptor here comes from a man aged 18 to 30 in good health.

The genes are TRBV7-2 and TRBJ2-1, with 7 nucleotides matching TRBD1. The CDR3 runs 15 residues. The V and J ends lost 5 bases and 10 bases, in that order; junction bases with no gene match: 14. CDR1 SGHTA and CDR2 FQGNSA come from the germline V gene. CDR3 protein: CASSNVGRGFKEQFF. CDR3 sequence (DNA): TGTGCCAGCAGCAATGTAGGCAGGGGGTTTAAGGAGCAGTTCTTC.

This clone appeared a single time. The chain has TRBV5-4 and TRBJ2-3, with a possible D match to TRBD2 (6 bases). CDR3 length: 11 amino acids. Trimming cost V 0 bases and J 10 bases, with 6 bases left between them. Germline V gene sequence: CDR1 SGHNT, CDR2 YYREEE (reference sequence). The CDR3 protein is CASSLGRAQYF. CDR3 nucleotides: TGTGCCAGCAGCTTGGGGAGGGCGCAGTATTTT.

This clone was found a few times. The chain has TRBV6-5 and TRBJ2-7; 7 bases are a match to TRBD1. Germline V lookup: CDR1 MNHEY, CDR2 SVGAGI. The V segment lost 5 bases and the J segment 2 bases; nucleotides outside the gene matches: 9. The CDR3 loop spans 15 amino acids. The CDR3 reads CASSPMGQITYEQYF. DNA of the CDR3: TGTGCCAGCAGTCCAATGGGACAGATTACCTACGAGCAGTACTTC.

This clone was found a few times. The chain couples TRBV29-1 to TRBJ1-1; TRBD1 is a possible D gene (6 bases). CDR1 and CDR2 (germline): SQVTM, ANQGSEA. V lost 7 bases to trimming and J lost 1 base, with 13 bases between them. The CDR3 consists of 13 residues. CDR3 in DNA: TGCAGCGATGCCAGGGGAGGGAACACTGAAGCTTTCTTT. Translation: CSDARGGNTEAFF. The full variable domain, with the rest looked up from reference TRBV29-1 and TRBJ1-1, is SAVISQKPSRDICQRGTSLTIQCQVDSQVTMMFWYRQQPGQSLTLIATANQGSEATYESGFVIDKFPISRPNLTFSTLTVSNMSPEDSSIYLCSDARGGNTEAFFGQGTRLTVV.

V and J are TRBV5-4 and TRBJ2-3; D not certain. V lost 4 bases, J lost 1 base, and 10 bases lay in between. Germline lookup yields CDR1 SGHNT and CDR2 YYREEE (reference sequence). CDR3 length: 14 amino acids. CDR3 loop: CASSPNAGTDTQYF. As DNA, the CDR3 is TGTGCCAGCAGCCCTAACGCGGGCACAGATACGCAGTATTTT. The entire variable domain, with the rest obtained from reference TRBV5-4 and TRBJ2-3, is as follows: ETGVTQSPTHLIKTRGQQVTLRCSSQSGHNTVSWYQQALGQGPQFIFQYYREEENGRGNFPPRFSGLQFPNYSSELNVNALELDDSALYLCASSPNAGTDTQYFGPGTRLTVL.

V usage is TRBV2 and J usage is TRBJ2-3; 11 bases map to TRBD2. V lost 6 bases, J lost 4 bases, and 6 bases stayed unmatched. The germline CDR1 and CDR2 sequences are SNHLY and FYNNEI. This CDR3 has 15 residues. This chain's CDR3 is CASSYLAGGPDTQYF. As DNA, the CDR3 is TGTGCCAGCAGCTACCTAGCGGGAGGCCCAGATACGCAGTATTTT.

This clone was found a few times. Other nucleotide sequences in the sample specify the same CDR3. The chain employs TRBV30 and TRBJ2-5; D could derive from TRBD1 or TRBD2 (5 bases each). Looked up from germline, CDR1 is GTSNPN and CDR2 is SVGIG (reference sequence). Trimming stripped 1 base from V and 5 bases from J, with 11 bases between. The CDR3 runs 13 residues. The CDR3 loop is CAWSDGARETQYF. In DNA form, the CDR3 reads TGTGCCTGGAGTGACGGGGCTCGGGAGACCCAGTACTTC.

CDR3: CASSQEGGPGANVLTF. The CDR3 DNA is TGCGCCAGCAGCCAAGAAGGGGGACCTGGGGCCAACGTCCTGACTTTC. The J gene is TRBJ2-6, the V gene TRBV4-1, with D perhaps matching TRBD1 (6 bases). With 0 bases removed from V and 2 bases from J, the gap between germline ends came to 8 bases. Per the germline V gene, CDR1 is MGHRA and CDR2 is YSYEKL. CDR3 length equals 16 residues.

V usage is TRBV28 and J usage is TRBJ2-1; 9 positions agree with TRBD2. The V segment lost 6 bases and the J segment 8 bases; nucleotides outside the gene matches: 5. CDR1 and CDR2 from the germline V gene are MDHEN and SYDVKM. This CDR3 is built from 13 residues. The chain's CDR3 is CASSPGTSYEQFF. In DNA, the CDR3 is TGTGCCAGCAGCCCCGGGACTAGCTATGAGCAGTTCTTC.

This clone has more than one count but fewer than ten. Additional DNA sequences in this sample encode the identical CDR3. The CDR3 DNA sequence: TGCAGTGCGTCCCTCACAGATACGCAGTATTTT. Translation: CSASLTDTQYF. The chain joins TRBV20-1 to TRBJ2-3; D is unresolved. V shed 6 bases and J shed 2 bases, with 6 bases lying between them. Germline CDR1 DFQATT, CDR2 SNEGSKA (reference sequence). The CDR3 spans 11 residues.

This clone was found a few times. CDR3 sequence: CSVGAFGAGHEKLFF. The CDR3 DNA sequence: TGCAGCGTGGGAGCCTTCGGGGCCGGGCATGAAAAACTGTTTTTT. The V call is TRBV29-1, the J call TRBJ1-4, with D tentatively TRBD1 (5 bases). The CDR3 extends over 15 amino acids. V lost 6 bases, J lost 6 bases, and 20 bases lay in between. Germline CDR1 is SQVTM and CDR2 is ANQGSEA.

The chain couples TRBV7-6 to TRBJ2-7; D uncertain. The germline CDR1 and CDR2 sequences are SGHVS and FNYEAQ. The CDR3 loop spans 14 amino acids. Trimming stripped 5 bases from V and 3 bases from J, with 14 bases between. CDR3 nucleotides: TGTGCCAGCAGCGTCCGGCTGGAAGACTACGAGCAGTACTTC. Protein: CASSVRLEDYEQYF.

The chain combines TRBV4-1 with TRBJ2-2, with 8 bases matching TRBD1. CDR3 length: 17 residues. V dropped 6 bases and J dropped 3; count of bases not matched to a gene: 12. CDR1 and CDR2 (germline): MGHRA, YSYEKL. DNA of the CDR3: TGCGCCAGCAGTCGATTGTTAGGACAGGGACACACCGGGGAGCTGTTTTTT. This codes for CASSRLLGQGHTGELFF.

The chain couples TRBV4-2 to TRBJ2-5; D remains unclear. Trimming removed 6 bases at V and 4 bases at J, with 9 bases between. CDR3 length: 12 residues. Germline V gives CDR1 LGHNA, CDR2 YNFKEQ. CDR3 DNA: TGTGCCAGCAGTCGACCCTCAGAGACCCAGTACTTC. Translating it yields CASSRPSETQYF.

The sample holds a few counts of this clone. The gene calls are TRBV30 and TRBJ1-2; 7 bases agree with TRBD1. This CDR3 is built from 14 residues. Germline lookup yields CDR1 GTSNPN and CDR2 SVGIG (reference sequence). J lost 3 bases, V lost 2 bases, and 6 bases had no gene match. CDR3 loop: CAWSTIRGDYGYTF. As DNA, the CDR3 is TGTGCCTGGAGTACTATCAGGGGGGACTATGGCTACACCTTC.

The CDR3 protein is CASSQDMGQGSNNEQFF. The CDR3 DNA reads TGCGCCAGCAGCCAAGATATGGGACAGGGTTCGAACAATGAGCAGTTCTTC. This chain links TRBV4-3 with TRBJ2-1; TRBD1 agrees at 9 bases. Germline V lookup: CDR1 LGHNA, CDR2 YSLEER. This CDR3 is built from 17 residues. After removal of 0 bases from V and 5 bases from J, the junction contained 8 bases not matched to a gene.

The chain employs TRBV6-5 and TRBJ2-7, with 8 bases identical to TRBD1. Germline V gives CDR1 MNHEY, CDR2 SVGAGI. This CDR3 is built from 14 residues. V shed 8 bases, J shed 3 bases, and the junction held 9 bases outside the gene matches. CDR3: CASGRTGFNYEQYF. The DNA of the CDR3 is TGTGCCAGCGGGCGGACAGGGTTTAACTACGAGCAGTACTTC.

This clone was seen a few times. The rearrangement links TRBV10-3 to TRBJ2-1; 10 nucleotides agree with TRBD2. This CDR3 region has 18 residues. In germline, CDR1 is ENHRY, CDR2 SYGVKD. J lost 2 bases, V lost 2 bases, and 9 bases had no gene match. CDR3 bases: TGTGCCATCAGTGAGAGGTCTAGCGGGAGTGTAACCTACAATGAGCAGTTCTTC. Amino acids: CAISERSSGSVTYNEQFF.

This sequence joins TRBV5-6 and TRBJ1-5, with no clear D. The ends were cut back, 4 bases at V and 7 bases at J, with 12 bases in the middle. CDR1 and CDR2 from the germline V gene are SGHDT and YYEEEE. The CDR3 extends over 13 amino acids. The CDR3 bases are TGTGCCAGCAGCCTGCGCGAGGACCAGCCCCAGCATTTT. As protein: CASSLREDQPQHF.

This clone was counted a few times. This chain links TRBV9 with TRBJ2-1; possible D gene TRBD2, 6 bases. V lost 0 bases and J 3 bases, leaving 13 bases between the germline ends. CDR3 length equals 16 residues. Germline V gene data show CDR1 as SGDLS and CDR2 as YYNGEE. CDR3 sequence reads: CASSVEEGVRYNEQFF. The CDR3 DNA reads TGTGCCAGCAGCGTAGAGGAGGGAGTACGCTACAATGAGCAGTTCTTC.